This is a list of T cell receptor beta chains from one sample in a study of blood T cells in healthy people across ages. Each CDR3 protein is one row after TCRdb ran MiXCR on the 5' RACE reads. The table shows roughly 730,000 distinct CDR3 sequences, with roughly three fifths occurring only once. Input material: blood. These receptors all stem from a man aged 40-49 years in good health. The CDR3 runs from the conserved cysteine through the conserved F or W. D genes are given only for firm matches.

v_gene: TRBV6-2/TRBV6-3
d_gene: TRBD2
j_gene: TRBJ2-3
CDR3aa: CASSPIAGVTLQLSTDTQYF

v_gene: TRBV6-5
d_gene: TRBD1
j_gene: .
CDR3aa: CASSSRQGSYNEQYF

v_gene: TRBV7-2
d_gene: .
j_gene: TRBJ2-7
CDR3aa: CASSLGRQYEQYF

v_gene: TRBV6-5
d_gene: .
j_gene: TRBJ1-5
CDR3aa: CASSSTQVTGEHF

v_gene: TRBV20-1
d_gene: TRBD2
j_gene: TRBJ2-3
CDR3aa: CSAAGLAGGTSTDTQYF

v_gene: TRBV5-1
d_gene: .
j_gene: TRBJ2-3
CDR3aa: CASSWELEGTDTQYF

v_gene: TRBV10-3
d_gene: .
j_gene: TRBJ2-1
CDR3aa: CAISEALSYNEQFF

v_gene: TRBV6-6
d_gene: .
j_gene: TRBJ1-5
CDR3aa: CASSYSADFNQPQHF

v_gene: TRBV7-3
d_gene: .
j_gene: TRBJ2-7
CDR3aa: CASTISCRGPYEQYF

v_gene: TRBV7-6
d_gene: .
j_gene: .
CDR3aa: CASSFLGRSETQYF

v_gene: TRBV6-2/TRBV6-3
d_gene: TRBD2
j_gene: TRBJ2-5
CDR3aa: CASSYSISGREGNEQYF

v_gene: TRBV2
d_gene: .
j_gene: TRBJ1-4
CDR3aa: CASSRGLVEKLFF

v_gene: TRBV20-1
d_gene: TRBD2
j_gene: TRBJ2-2
CDR3aa: CSARTGGAAGELFF

v_gene: TRBV27
d_gene: .
j_gene: TRBJ2-7
CDR3aa: CASSFTGRGIQYF

v_gene: TRBV2
d_gene: TRBD2
j_gene: TRBJ2-1
CDR3aa: CASSVGLAGGEETQFF

v_gene: TRBV7-2
d_gene: TRBD1
j_gene: TRBJ2-6
CDR3aa: CASSLGGQGAFGANILTF

v_gene: TRBV28
d_gene: .
j_gene: TRBJ2-1
CDR3aa: CASSRKVGSLGEYF

v_gene: TRBV7-9
d_gene: .
j_gene: TRBJ2-7
CDR3aa: CASSLASINYEQYF

v_gene: TRBV5-4
d_gene: TRBD1
j_gene: TRBJ2-4
CDR3aa: CASSLGQGSEYF

v_gene: TRBV6-1
d_gene: .
j_gene: TRBJ2-3
CDR3aa: CASSETALGPDTQYF

v_gene: TRBV7-2
d_gene: .
j_gene: .
CDR3aa: CASSLFPYNEQYF

v_gene: TRBV4-1
d_gene: .
j_gene: TRBJ2-2
CDR3aa: CASSQNPPGQTDTGELFF

v_gene: TRBV28
d_gene: .
j_gene: TRBJ1-6
CDR3aa: CASSLLTGRHSPLHF

v_gene: TRBV20-1
d_gene: .
j_gene: TRBJ1-4
CDR3aa: CSARAGGSSDEKLFF

v_gene: TRBV4-2
d_gene: TRBD1
j_gene: TRBJ1-2
CDR3aa: CASSQRDRGDYGYTF

v_gene: TRBV12-3/TRBV12-4
d_gene: TRBD2
j_gene: TRBJ2-1
CDR3aa: CASSFSGGADNEQFF

v_gene: TRBV28
d_gene: .
j_gene: TRBJ2-7
CDR3aa: CASSSDRTYSYEQYF

v_gene: TRBV27
d_gene: .
j_gene: TRBJ1-5
CDR3aa: CASSSGAFWPQHF

v_gene: TRBV5-1
d_gene: .
j_gene: TRBJ1-1
CDR3aa: CASSLGFGTEAFF

v_gene: TRBV15
d_gene: .
j_gene: .
CDR3aa: CATSSPTRYEQYF

v_gene: TRBV28
d_gene: TRBD1
j_gene: TRBJ2-4
CDR3aa: CASSPGQPNIQYF

v_gene: TRBV20-1
d_gene: TRBD2
j_gene: TRBJ2-3
CDR3aa: CSAATSGGHQSTDTQYF

v_gene: TRBV24-1
d_gene: TRBD2
j_gene: TRBJ2-1
CDR3aa: CATGNGLVYEQFF

v_gene: TRBV25-1
d_gene: .
j_gene: TRBJ2-1
CDR3aa: CASSVFTGDNEQFF

v_gene: TRBV7-8
d_gene: .
j_gene: TRBJ1-3
CDR3aa: CASSQIRANSGNTIYF

v_gene: TRBV7-9
d_gene: .
j_gene: TRBJ2-1
CDR3aa: CASSVLGSPYNEQFF

v_gene: TRBV5-1
d_gene: TRBD1
j_gene: TRBJ1-1
CDR3aa: CASSRETGAVTEAFF

v_gene: TRBV9
d_gene: TRBD2
j_gene: TRBJ2-1
CDR3aa: CANSVAAGGYNEQFF

v_gene: TRBV7-3
d_gene: .
j_gene: TRBJ2-2
CDR3aa: CASSLKVVQNTGELFF

v_gene: TRBV9
d_gene: .
j_gene: TRBJ2-7
CDR3aa: CVSSVAQGSYEQYF

v_gene: TRBV28
d_gene: .
j_gene: TRBJ2-3
CDR3aa: CASSALSRHGTQYF

v_gene: TRBV29-1
d_gene: TRBD1
j_gene: .
CDR3aa: CSMGTGDEQYF

v_gene: TRBV11-2
d_gene: TRBD1
j_gene: TRBJ2-1
CDR3aa: CASSLVPDRGSYNEQFF

v_gene: TRBV7-2
d_gene: TRBD1
j_gene: TRBJ2-1
CDR3aa: CASKFDRGSDNEQFF

v_gene: TRBV6-5
d_gene: TRBD2
j_gene: TRBJ2-2
CDR3aa: CASNSRGGAGELFF

v_gene: TRBV12-3/TRBV12-4
d_gene: TRBD2
j_gene: TRBJ2-3
CDR3aa: CASSLGGSVADTQYF

v_gene: TRBV5-1
d_gene: TRBD2
j_gene: .
CDR3aa: CASSGAGLAGTYEQYF

v_gene: TRBV13
d_gene: .
j_gene: TRBJ2-3
CDR3aa: CASTLPGRNTDTQYF

v_gene: TRBV20-1
d_gene: .
j_gene: TRBJ2-1
CDR3aa: CSARDRGRGNEQFF

v_gene: TRBV11-2
d_gene: .
j_gene: TRBJ2-1
CDR3aa: CASSSPVTGTPRVFF

v_gene: TRBV6-2/TRBV6-3
d_gene: TRBD1
j_gene: .
CDR3aa: CASSKGQGTYEQYF

v_gene: TRBV20-1
d_gene: .
j_gene: TRBJ2-7
CDR3aa: CSATPGTYEQYF

v_gene: TRBV7-9
d_gene: .
j_gene: TRBJ2-1
CDR3aa: CASSLADPQFF

v_gene: TRBV7-9
d_gene: .
j_gene: TRBJ2-1
CDR3aa: CASSLASHPLSEQFF

v_gene: TRBV24-1
d_gene: TRBD1
j_gene: TRBJ2-1
CDR3aa: CATSDLQGAYNEQFF